Shown below are 22 T cell receptor beta chains from a single sample sequenced in a study of T cell repertoires in cytomegalovirus infection. The antigens for these receptors are not known. From the reads, TCRdb called clonotypes with MiXCR, one entry per CDR3 protein. Among roughly 860,000 distinct CDR3 sequences, approximately 32% were seen once, and the ten largest hold around an eighth. The sequenced sample was cultured CD8+ T cells from PBMCs, obtained from culture after CMV antigen stimulation. Receptor source: a human donor in good health (CMV status not recorded). Some clones in this sample may be carry-over from other donors' samples.

This clonotype showed up just a few times. The chain uses TRBV7-6 and TRBJ2-1; D is perhaps TRBD1 or TRBD2 (5 bases each). The CDR3 extends over 15 amino acids. V was clipped by 1 base and J by 4 bases, with 11 bases between them. Germline V lookup: CDR1 SGHVS, CDR2 FNYEAQ. The CDR3 loop reads CASSLGGKPYNEQFF. In DNA, the CDR3 is TGTGCCAGCAGCTTAGGGGGGAAGCCATACAATGAGCAGTTCTTC.

The J gene is TRBJ2-7, the V gene TRBV11-2, with TRBD1 matching over 10 bases. The germline V gene encodes CDR1 SGHAT and CDR2 FQNNGV. The ends lost 2 bases at V and 7 bases at J; junction bases unmatched: 8. The CDR3 contains 15 residues. The CDR3 region is CASSLPGQGLGEQYF. The DNA of the CDR3 is TGTGCCAGCAGCTTACCGGGACAGGGGCTAGGGGAGCAGTACTTC.

This clonotype was seen a single time. This chain links TRBV29-1 with TRBJ2-2; 8 bases map to TRBD2. Germline values: CDR1 SQVTM, CDR2 ANQGSEA. Unmatched junction bases numbered 7, after V lost 4 bases and J lost 0 bases. The CDR3 consists of 16 residues. The CDR3 protein is CSVVGTGGANTGELFF. CDR3 nucleotide sequence: TGCAGCGTTGTGGGGACGGGAGGGGCGAACACCGGGGAGCTGTTTTTT.

This rearrangement joins TRBV19 to TRBJ2-5; TRBD1 might be the D (7 bases). The V gene lost 9 bases and the J gene lost 3 bases, with 17 bases spanning the gap. This CDR3 has 14 residues. CDR1 is LNHDA and CDR2 is SQIVND in the germline V gene (reference sequence). The CDR3 region is CASGQVGGEETQYF. The CDR3 DNA is TGTGCCAGCGGACAGGTGGGGGGCGAAGAGACCCAGTACTTC.

Comment on this clonotype: A read error is possible here, since a much larger clone lies one base away. V usage is TRBV7-2 and J usage is TRBJ1-1; D remains unclear. Deletions cut 4 bases from V and 7 bases from J, with 16 bases between. Germline V gene lookup returns CDR1 SGHTA and CDR2 FQGNSA. CDR3 length: 14 amino acids. DNA for the CDR3: TGTGCCAGCAGCTGGAGGGAGATAAGTGGTGAAGCTTTCTTT. The encoded protein is CASSWREISGEAFF. The variable domain in full, with the rest retrieved from reference TRBV7-2 and TRBJ1-1, is GAGVSQSPSNKVTEKGKDVELRCDPISGHTALYWYRQSLGQGLEFLIYFQGNSAPDKSGLPSDRFSAERTGGSVSTLTIQRTQQEDSAVYLCASSWREISGEAFFGQGTRLTVV.

This clonotype has just a few counts. V and J are TRBV7-9 and TRBJ2-5; D is ambiguous. Germline V CDR1 and CDR2: SEHNR, FQNEAQ (reference sequence). The CDR3 has 11 amino acids. The V end was cut by 5 bases, the J end by 7 bases, with 8 bases between. The CDR3 region is CASSIEGTQYF. The DNA of the CDR3 is TGTGCCAGCAGCATCGAAGGGACCCAGTACTTC.

In this sample, this clonotype turned up a few times. The chain joins TRBV6-6 to TRBJ1-2, with D perhaps matching TRBD1 (5 bases). Trimming left V 8 bases short and J 6 bases short, with 34 bases between. From germline, CDR1 is MNHNY and CDR2 SVGAGI (reference sequence). There are 19 residues in the CDR3. Written as DNA, the CDR3 is TGTGCCAGCCTTAGCCGCCAGCAGTTACCGCTGAGGGGACTAGATGGCTACACCTTC. It yields the protein CASLSRQQLPLRGLDGYTF.

This clonotype occurred many times. V is TRBV7-9 and J is TRBJ2-7; D perhaps matches TRBD2 (6 bases). Germline values: CDR1 SEHNR, CDR2 FQNEAQ (reference sequence). The CDR3 has 15 amino acids. Trimming stripped 4 bases from V and 4 bases from J, with 17 bases between. CDR3 DNA sequence: TGTGCCAGCAGCTCGACCGGGAGCTCGTTGTACGAGCAGTACTTC. The encoded protein is CASSSTGSSLYEQYF.

This sequence joins TRBV7-6 and TRBJ1-2; TRBD1 is a possible D gene (6 bases). Trimming removed 8 bases from V and 2 bases from J, with 18 bases in between. This CDR3 region has 15 residues. Germline CDR1 reads SGHVS; CDR2 reads FNYEAQ. The chain's CDR3 is CASRDIQGTNYGYTF. The CDR3 nucleotides are TGTGCCAGCCGGGACATTCAGGGCACCAACTATGGCTACACCTTC. Variable domain in full (rest from reference TRBV7-6 and TRBJ1-2): GAGVSQSPRYKVTKRGQDVALRCDPISGHVSLYWYRQALGQGPEFLTYFNYEAQQDKSGLPNDRFSAERPEGSISTLTIQRTEQRDSAMYRCASRDIQGTNYGYTFGSGTRLTVV.

This clonotype was recorded a few times. This chain's CDR3 is CSVDHGGELFF. The DNA of the CDR3 is TGCAGCGTTGATCATGGAGGGGAGCTGTTTTTT. The chain uses TRBV29-1 and TRBJ2-2, with D unresolved. This CDR3 is built from 11 residues. Between the trimmed V and J ends, which lost 3 bases and 8 bases, there was a span of 7 bases. The germline V gene encodes CDR1 SQVTM and CDR2 ANQGSEA.

In regard to this clonotype: One end of the junction fails to match germline, which may point to a read error. V is TRBV4-1 and J is TRBJ1-1; no reliable D call. Germline CDR1 and CDR2: MGHRA and YSYEKL. The CDR3 loop spans 16 amino acids. The CDR3 DNA reads TGTGCCAGCAGCCATCCCTCGGCAGGTCGCGGGACTGAAGCTTTCTTT. It yields the protein CASSHPSAGRGTEAFF.

This clonotype was observed many times. This chain uses TRBV7-2 with TRBJ1-1; D is undetermined. The CDR3 has 15 residues. The V and J ends lost 1 base and 4 bases respectively, with 13 bases between them. Looked up from germline, CDR1 is SGHTA and CDR2 is FQGNSA. CDR3 DNA sequence: TGTGCCAGCAGCTTAGTATTATTGGAGGGCACTGAAGCTTTCTTT. Its protein is CASSLVLLEGTEAFF.

This clonotype has a handful of counts. The rearrangement joins TRBV5-6 to TRBJ2-2; 7 bases fit TRBD1. The CDR3 has 15 residues. Per the germline V gene, CDR1 is SGHDT and CDR2 is YYEEEE. The V segment lost 0 bases and the J segment 8 bases; nucleotides outside the gene matches: 7. The CDR3 is CASSLVQGIIGELFF. The CDR3 DNA reads as TGTGCCAGCAGCTTGGTACAGGGGATAATAGGGGAGCTGTTTTTT.

This rearrangement joins TRBV20-1 to TRBJ1-2, with 7 positions matching TRBD1. Germline values: CDR1 DFQATT, CDR2 SNEGSKA (reference sequence). With 2 bases clipped from V and 4 bases from J, the junction kept 4 bases outside the gene matches. The CDR3 sequence is 13 residues long. The CDR3 reads CSARSGDSYGYTF. The CDR3 DNA sequence: TGCAGTGCTAGATCTGGGGACAGCTATGGCTACACCTTC.

The V gene is TRBV20-1, the J gene TRBJ2-6; 9 positions match TRBD1. This CDR3 has 19 amino acids. Per germline, CDR1 DFQATT and CDR2 SNEGSKA (reference sequence). V lost 3 bases to trimming and J lost 4 bases; unmatched junction nucleotides: 16. The CDR3 nucleotides read TGCAGTGCTAGCGATACCACAGGGGGCTTTCCCAGGGGGGCCAACGTCCTGACTTTC. It translates to CSASDTTGGFPRGANVLTF.

This clonotype was detected only once. This rearrangement joins TRBV14 to TRBJ2-7; 9 bases match TRBD2. CDR1 is SGHDN, CDR2 FVKESK, per germline. CDR3 length: 14 amino acids. J lost 5 bases, V lost 4 bases, and 6 bases had no gene match. CDR3 amino acids: CASSLASGVDEQYF. In DNA form, the CDR3 reads TGTGCCAGCAGCCTCGCTAGCGGGGTTGACGAGCAGTACTTC.

This clonotype was recorded a few times. The CDR3, as DNA: TGTGCCAGCGGGGGGATAGCGGCGAACACCGGGGAGCTGTTTTTT. Protein product: CASGGIAANTGELFF. This chain connects TRBV7-6 to TRBJ2-2; possibly TRBD2 for D (6 bases). The CDR3 is 15 amino acids. Germline lookup yields CDR1 SGHVS and CDR2 FNYEAQ. Trimming left V 8 bases short and J 0 bases short, with 13 bases between.

CDR3 amino acids: CASSPPASGGPYEQYF. CDR3 sequence (DNA): TGTGCCAGCAGTCCTCCAGCGAGCGGGGGGCCCTACGAGCAGTACTTC. The chain combines TRBV7-9 with TRBJ2-7; 9 bases fit TRBD2. V dropped 6 bases and J dropped 2; count of bases not matched to a gene: 11. The V gene's germline CDR1 is SEHNR and CDR2 FQNEAQ (reference sequence). The CDR3 has 16 residues.

In DNA, the CDR3 is TGCAGTACCGGCAGGGAGAGCAATCAGCCCCAGCATTTT. Amino acid sequence: CSTGRESNQPQHF. This chain links TRBV20-1 with TRBJ1-5; tentative D call: TRBD1 (5 bases). The CDR3 consists of 13 residues. V dropped 8 bases and J dropped 1 base, with 12 bases sitting between them. The germline V gene has CDR1 DFQATT and CDR2 SNEGSKA (reference sequence).

There are a few counts of this clonotype. The chain joins TRBV4-2 to TRBJ2-2, with no clear D. CDR1 is LGHNA and CDR2 is YNFKEQ in the germline V gene. This CDR3 region has 16 residues. V was cut by 1 base and J by 4 bases, with 13 bases left in between. The CDR3 DNA sequence: TGTGCCAGCAGCCAAGGGCTAAGCGAAATCACCGGGGAGCTGTTTTTT. Amino acid sequence: CASSQGLSEITGELFF.

This chain joins TRBV7-9 and TRBJ2-4; the match to TRBD1 covers 10 bases. Germline V lookup: CDR1 SEHNR, CDR2 FQNEAQ (reference sequence). The CDR3 totals 18 residues. Unmatched junction bases numbered 8, after V lost 3 bases and J lost 0 bases. The CDR3 loop is CASSLGTGAHLAKNIQYF. CDR3 DNA: TGTGCCAGCAGCTTGGGGACAGGGGCCCATCTAGCCAAAAACATTCAGTACTTC.

This clonotype has just a few counts. The chain recombines TRBV19 with TRBJ1-1, with 10 bases identical to TRBD1. This CDR3 spans 15 amino acids. Per the germline V gene, CDR1 is LNHDA and CDR2 is SQIVND (reference sequence). With V trimmed by 5 bases and J by 4 bases, 7 bases remained unmatched. CDR3 in amino acids: CASSWGTGEVTEAFF. The CDR3, as DNA: TGTGCCAGTAGTTGGGGGACAGGGGAGGTCACTGAAGCTTTCTTT.